This is a list of T cell receptor beta chains from one sample in a study of CD8 T cells in Susac syndrome. Each CDR3 protein gets one entry after TCRdb re-called the immunoSEQ multiplex PCR reads with MiXCR. There are about 190,000 distinct CDR3 sequences in the sample; 75% to 95% occur only once, and 0.075% to 0.095% lies in the top ten. The sample comprised CD4+ T cells from PBMCs. All receptors derive from a human donor with Susac syndrome. CDR3s include the opening cysteine and the closing phenylalanine or tryptophan. A D gene is named only where the DNA matches it firmly. Clone sizes are given selectively: once, few, many, or a class where the clone is expanded.

>NA|TRBJ1-3|TRBV12-3/TRBV12-4|NA
CASSKQGPIYF
TGTGCCAGCAGTAAACAGGGACCCATATATTTT
>TRBD2|TRBJ2-3|TRBV20-1|once
CRASGTTLLDTQYF
TGCAGAGCTAGCGGGACTACCCTCCTGGATACGCAGTATTTT
>NA|TRBJ1-5|TRBV20-1|NA
CSARDPGASNQPQHF
TGCAGTGCTAGAGATCCGGGGGCCTCCAATCAGCCCCAGCATTTT
>NA|TRBJ2-3|TRBV20-1|NA
CSASLGAGDTQYF
TGCAGTGCTAGTTTGGGGGCGGGGGATACGCAGTATTTT
>NA|TRBJ1-4|TRBV19|once
CASSPQITLILSTNEKLFF
TGTGCCAGTAGTCCCCAGATTACACTGATCCTCTCAACTAATGAAAAACTGTTTTTT
>TRBD1|TRBJ1-3|TRBV10-3|NA
CAISRDSNPSGNTIYF
TGTGCCATCAGTCGGGACAGTAACCCCTCTGGAAACACCATATATTTT
>TRBD2|TRBJ2-7|TRBV20-1|NA
CSAIAGSGLADSYEQYF
TGCAGTGCTATAGCGGGCTCGGGACTAGCGGATTCCTACGAGCAGTACTTC
>NA|TRBJ1-1|TRBV12-3/TRBV12-4|NA
CASSPDRHTEAFF
TGTGCCAGCAGTCCAGACCGACACACTGAAGCTTTCTTT
>NA|TRBJ1-5|TRBV20-1|NA
CSASMPKRGLRFQPQHF
TGCAGTGCTAGTATGCCTAAACGGGGTCTACGGTTCCAGCCCCAGCATTTT
>NA|TRBJ2-5|TRBV5-1|NA
CASSFEPQQETQYF
TGCGCCAGCAGCTTCGAACCCCAACAAGAGACCCAGTACTTC
>TRBD2|TRBJ2-2|TRBV5-1|NA
CASSLMAAGSTGELFF
TGCGCCAGCAGCTTGATGGCAGCGGGGTCGACCGGGGAGCTGTTTTTT
>TRBD1|TRBJ1-6|TRBV5-1|NA
CASSAPGQKDSPLHF
TGCGCCAGCAGCGCCCCGGGACAGAAGGATTCACCCCTCCACTTT
>TRBD2|TRBJ2-1|TRBV4-1|NA
CASRAGLAGVYGEQFF
TGCGCCAGCAGGGCTGGACTAGCGGGAGTGTACGGTGAGCAGTTCTTC
>TRBD1|TRBJ2-2|TRBV2|NA
CAIRGQANTGELFF
TGTGCCATTAGAGGACAGGCGAACACCGGGGAGCTGTTTTTT
>NA|TRBJ2-5|TRBV7-7|NA
CASSVRGTNQETQYF
TGTGCTAGCAGCGTGCGCGGGACCAACCAAGAGACCCAGTACTTC
>NA|TRBJ2-3|TRBV9|NA
CASSWTGVAGTDTQYF
TGTGCCAGCAGCTGGACGGGGGTGGCCGGCACAGATACGCAGTATTTT
>TRBD2|TRBJ2-7|TRBV4-2|NA
CASSPGLAGGMTYEQYF
TGTGCCAGCAGCCCGGGACTAGCGGGAGGTATGACCTACGAGCAGTACTTC
>TRBD1|TRBJ2-3|TRBV3-1|NA
CASSQDGQGAPTDTQYF
TGTGCCAGCAGCCAAGATGGACAGGGGGCACCCACAGATACGCAGTATTTT
>NA|TRBJ2-3|TRBV28|once
CASSPRDLQNTQYF
TGTGCCAGCAGTCCGCGAGACCTACAGAATACGCAGTATTTT
>NA|TRBJ1-3|TRBV20-1|NA
CSALDGNTIYF
TGCAGTGCGTTAGATGGAAACACCATATATTTT
>NA|TRBJ2-3|TRBV12-3/TRBV12-4|NA
CASTRGSTDTQYF
TGTGCCAGCACAAGAGGAAGCACAGATACGCAGTATTTT
>TRBD2|TRBJ2-7|TRBV29-1|NA
CSVDEAGASYEQYF
TGCAGCGTGGACGAGGCGGGAGCCTCCTACGAGCAGTACTTC
>TRBD1|TRBJ1-2|TRBV10-3|NA
CAISSGQGYGYTF
TGTGCCATCAGCTCGGGACAGGGATATGGCTACACCTTC
>NA|TRBJ2-1|TRBV5-1|NA
CASSARGDQGYNEQFF
TGCGCCAGCAGCGCCCGAGGGGATCAGGGCTACAATGAGCAGTTCTTC
>NA|TRBJ2-5|TRBV20-1|NA
CSALTPNQETQYF
TGCAGTGCTCTAACACCCAACCAAGAGACCCAGTACTTC
>NA|TRBJ1-6|TRBV27|NA
CASSFEGWDSPLHF
TGTGCCAGCAGTTTCGAGGGTTGGGATTCACCCCTCCACTTT
>TRBD1|TRBJ2-2|TRBV2|NA
CASRKFGTGTTGELFF
TGTGCCAGCAGAAAATTCGGGACAGGAACCACCGGGGAGCTGTTTTTT
>NA|TRBJ1-6|TRBV3-1|NA
CASSQDSVFNSPHHF
TGTGCCAGCAGCCAAGATTCAGTCTTTAATTCACCCCACCACTTT
>NA|TRBJ2-3|TRBV7-3|NA
CASSLSVREFADTQYF
TGTGCCAGCAGCTTAAGCGTCAGGGAGTTTGCCGATACGCAGTATTTT
>NA|TRBJ2-2|TRBV6-2/TRBV6-3|once
CASSPSRVVGGELFF
TGTGCCAGCAGCCCAAGTCGCGTGGTCGGGGGGGAGCTGTTTTTT
>TRBD1|TRBJ1-4|TRBV7-9|once
CASSVGTAVREKLFF
TGTGCCAGCAGCGTCGGGACAGCAGTAAGGGAAAAACTGTTTTTT
>NA|TRBJ2-3|TRBV19|NA
CASSIVWVGAADTQYF
TGTGCCAGTAGTATAGTTTGGGTGGGGGCGGCGGATACGCAGTATTTT
>NA|TRBJ1-1|TRBV12-3/TRBV12-4|NA
CASSFRVMNTEAFF
TGTGCCAGCAGTTTTAGGGTAATGAACACTGAAGCTTTCTTT
>NA|TRBJ2-7|TRBV2|NA
CASGQREDEQYF
TGTGCCAGCGGACAGCGTGAAGACGAGCAGTACTTC
>NA|TRBJ2-6|TRBV3-1|NA
CASSQDLLAGANVLTF
TGTGCCAGCAGCCAAGACCTACTCGCTGGGGCCAACGTCCTGACTTTC